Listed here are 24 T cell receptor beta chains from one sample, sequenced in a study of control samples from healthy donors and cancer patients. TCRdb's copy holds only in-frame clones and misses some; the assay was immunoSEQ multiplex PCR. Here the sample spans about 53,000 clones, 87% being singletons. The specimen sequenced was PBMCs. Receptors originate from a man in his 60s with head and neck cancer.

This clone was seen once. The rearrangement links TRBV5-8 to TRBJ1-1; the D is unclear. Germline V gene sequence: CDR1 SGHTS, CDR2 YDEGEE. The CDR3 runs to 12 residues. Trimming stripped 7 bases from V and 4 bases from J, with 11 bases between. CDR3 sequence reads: CASGSFGTEAFF. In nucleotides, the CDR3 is TGTGCCAGCGGGTCCTTTGGCACTGAAGCTTTCTTT.

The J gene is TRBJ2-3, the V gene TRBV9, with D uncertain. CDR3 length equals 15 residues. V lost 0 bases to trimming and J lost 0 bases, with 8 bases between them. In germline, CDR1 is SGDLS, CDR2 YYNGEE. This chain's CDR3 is CASSVAPGSTDTQYF. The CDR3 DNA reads TGTGCCAGCAGCGTAGCTCCCGGGAGCACAGATACGCAGTATTTT.

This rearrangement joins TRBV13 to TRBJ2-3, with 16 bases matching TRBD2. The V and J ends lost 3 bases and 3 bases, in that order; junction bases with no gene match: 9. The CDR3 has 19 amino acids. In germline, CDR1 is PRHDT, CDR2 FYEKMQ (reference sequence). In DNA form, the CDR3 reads TGTGCCAGCAGCTTCTCGGGACTAGCGGGGGGGCTAGGGACAGATACGCAGTATTTT. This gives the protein CASSFSGLAGGLGTDTQYF. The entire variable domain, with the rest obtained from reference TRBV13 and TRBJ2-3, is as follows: AAGVIQSPRHLIKEKRETATLKCYPIPRHDTVYWYQQGPGQDPQFLISFYEKMQSDKGSIPDRFSAQQFSDYHSELNMSSLELGDSALYFCASSFSGLAGGLGTDTQYFGPGTRLTVL.

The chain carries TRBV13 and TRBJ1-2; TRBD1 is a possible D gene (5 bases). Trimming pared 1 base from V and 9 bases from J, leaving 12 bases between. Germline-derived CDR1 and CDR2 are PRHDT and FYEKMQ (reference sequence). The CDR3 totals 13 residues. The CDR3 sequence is CASSLDRSPRYTF. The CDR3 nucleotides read TGTGCCAGCAGCTTAGACAGGAGCCCCCGCTACACCTTC.

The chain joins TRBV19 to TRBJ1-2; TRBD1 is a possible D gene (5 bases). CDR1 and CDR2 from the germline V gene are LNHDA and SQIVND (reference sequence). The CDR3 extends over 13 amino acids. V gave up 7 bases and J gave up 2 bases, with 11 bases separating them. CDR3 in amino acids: CASIRGDNYGYTF. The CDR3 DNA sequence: TGTGCCAGTATCCGAGGGGACAACTATGGCTACACCTTC. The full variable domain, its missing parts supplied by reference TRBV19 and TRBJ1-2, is DGGITQSPKYLFRKEGQNVTLSCEQNLNHDAMYWYRQDPGQGLRLIYYSQIVNDFQKGDIAEGYSVSREKKESFPLTVTSAQKNPTAFYLCASIRGDNYGYTFGSGTRLTVV.

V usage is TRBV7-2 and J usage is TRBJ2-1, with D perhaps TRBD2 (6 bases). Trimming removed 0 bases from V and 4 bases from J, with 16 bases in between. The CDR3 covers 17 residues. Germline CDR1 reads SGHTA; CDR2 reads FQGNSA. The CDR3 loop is CASSLARGLAAYNEQFF. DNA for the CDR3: TGTGCCAGCAGCTTAGCCCGAGGGTTAGCGGCTTACAATGAGCAGTTCTTC.

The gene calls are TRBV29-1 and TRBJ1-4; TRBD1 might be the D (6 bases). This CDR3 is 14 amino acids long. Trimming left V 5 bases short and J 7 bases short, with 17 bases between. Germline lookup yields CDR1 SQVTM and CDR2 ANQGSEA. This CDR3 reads CSVIGTGTTEKLFF. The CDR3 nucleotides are TGCAGCGTTATCGGAACAGGGACGACTGAAAAACTGTTTTTT.

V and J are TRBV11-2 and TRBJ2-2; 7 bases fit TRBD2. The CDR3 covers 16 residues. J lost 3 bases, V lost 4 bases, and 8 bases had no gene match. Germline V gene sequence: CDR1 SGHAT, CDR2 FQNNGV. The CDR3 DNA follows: TGTGCCAGCAGCTGGGGAGGAGGGAGGGACACCGGGGAGCTGTTTTTT. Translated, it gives CASSWGGGRDTGELFF. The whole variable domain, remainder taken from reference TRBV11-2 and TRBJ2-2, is EAGVAQSPRYKIIEKRQSVAFWCNPISGHATLYWYQQILGQGPKLLIQFQNNGVVDDSQLPKDRFSAERLKGVDSTLKIQPAKLEDSAVYLCASSWGGGRDTGELFFGEGSRLTVL.

The CDR3 reads CASSSIGGVGGELFF. CDR3 sequence (DNA): TGTGCCAGCAGCTCGATTGGGGGAGTAGGCGGGGAGCTGTTTTTT. The genes are TRBV5-5 and TRBJ2-2; D could derive from TRBD1 or TRBD2 (5 bases each). The ends were cut back, 3 bases at V and 7 bases at J, with 16 bases in the middle. The CDR3 consists of 15 residues. The germline V gene has CDR1 SGHKS and CDR2 YYEKEE (reference sequence).

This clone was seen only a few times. CDR3 in DNA: TGTGCCATCAGCCGGGGCGAGGGCGAGCAGTACTTC. It specifies CAISRGEGEQYF. The genes are TRBV10-3 and TRBJ2-7, with D perhaps assigned TRBD1 or TRBD2 (5 bases each). This CDR3 has 12 residues. CDR1 and CDR2 (germline): ENHRY, SYGVKD. V was cut by 6 bases and J by 6 bases, with 12 bases left in between.

The CDR3 spells CASSMQGRIGEKLFF. The CDR3, as DNA: TGTGCCAGTAGTATGCAGGGGCGAATCGGTGAAAAACTGTTTTTT. The chain has TRBV19 and TRBJ1-4; possible D gene TRBD1, 6 bases. The germline CDR1 and CDR2 sequences are LNHDA and SQIVND (reference sequence). V lost 3 bases and J 7 bases, leaving 15 bases between the germline ends. The CDR3 has 15 amino acids.

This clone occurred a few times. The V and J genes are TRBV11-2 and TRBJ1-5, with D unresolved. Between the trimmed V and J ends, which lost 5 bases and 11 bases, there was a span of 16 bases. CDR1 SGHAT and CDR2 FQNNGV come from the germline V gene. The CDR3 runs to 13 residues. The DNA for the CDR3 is TGTGCCAGCAGCCGAGAGCCTTCCGGATCCCAGCATTTT. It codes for CASSREPSGSQHF.

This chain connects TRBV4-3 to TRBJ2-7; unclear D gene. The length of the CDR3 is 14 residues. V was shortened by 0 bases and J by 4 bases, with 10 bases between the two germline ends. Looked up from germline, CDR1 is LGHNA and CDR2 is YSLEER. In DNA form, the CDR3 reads TGCGCCAGCAGCCAAGAATTAACGGTGTACGAGCAGTACTTC. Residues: CASSQELTVYEQYF.

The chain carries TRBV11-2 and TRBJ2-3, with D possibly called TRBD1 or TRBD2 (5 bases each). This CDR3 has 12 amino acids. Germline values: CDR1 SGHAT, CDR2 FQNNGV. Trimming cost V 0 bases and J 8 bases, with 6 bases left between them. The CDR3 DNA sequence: TGTGCCAGCAGCTTAGATGGGGGTACGCAGTATTTT. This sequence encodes CASSLDGGTQYF.

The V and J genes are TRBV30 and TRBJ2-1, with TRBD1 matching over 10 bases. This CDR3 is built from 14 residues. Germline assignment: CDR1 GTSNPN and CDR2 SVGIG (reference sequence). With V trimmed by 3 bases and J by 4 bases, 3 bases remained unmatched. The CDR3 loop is CAWRTGQGYNEQFF. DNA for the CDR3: TGTGCCTGGAGAACGGGACAGGGGTACAATGAGCAGTTCTTC.

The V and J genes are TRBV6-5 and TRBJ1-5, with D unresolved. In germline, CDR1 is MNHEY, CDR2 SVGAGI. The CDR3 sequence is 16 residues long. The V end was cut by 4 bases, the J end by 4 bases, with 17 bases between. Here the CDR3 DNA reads TGTGCCAGCAGTTTCCGAAGGCGAACTGAAAATCAGCCCCAGCATTTT. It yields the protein CASSFRRRTENQPQHF.

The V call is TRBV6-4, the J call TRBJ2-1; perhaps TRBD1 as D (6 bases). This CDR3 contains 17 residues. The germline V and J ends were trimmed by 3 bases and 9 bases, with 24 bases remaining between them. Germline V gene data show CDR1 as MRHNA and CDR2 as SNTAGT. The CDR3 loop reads CASSEGEGGVVEGEQFF. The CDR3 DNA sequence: TGTGCCAGCAGTGAAGGGGAAGGGGGAGTTGTTGAGGGTGAGCAGTTCTTC.

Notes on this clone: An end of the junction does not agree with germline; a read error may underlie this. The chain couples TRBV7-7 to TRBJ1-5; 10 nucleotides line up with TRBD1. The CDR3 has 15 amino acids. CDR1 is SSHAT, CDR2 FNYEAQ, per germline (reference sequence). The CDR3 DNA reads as TGTGCTAGCAGCAGGGACAGGGGATACAATCAGCCCCAGCATTTT. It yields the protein CASSRDRGYNQPQHF.

CDR3 coding DNA: TGTGCCAGCAGCACATATTCTAGCGGGGACCACATCGACGAGCAGTACTTC. Protein sequence: CASSTYSSGDHIDEQYF. The chain couples TRBV21-1 to TRBJ2-7; the D call in the table, TRBD2, was not verified against the DNA. TRBV21-1 is a known pseudogene. CDR3 length equals 17 residues.

The CDR3 here is CASSSDGELFF. DNA of the CDR3: TGTGCCAGCAGCTCTGACGGGGAGCTGTTTTTT. The rearrangement links TRBV7-9 to TRBJ2-2; no clear D gene. Trimming shortened V by 4 bases and J by 7 bases, and 4 bases separated the two germline ends. Germline V gene data show CDR1 as SEHNR and CDR2 as FQNEAQ (reference sequence). The CDR3 sequence is 11 residues long. Drawing the rest from reference TRBV7-9 and TRBJ2-2, the complete variable domain is DTGVSQNPRHKITKRGQNVTFRCDPISEHNRLYWYRQTLGQGPEFLTYFQNEAQLEKSRLLSDRFSAERPKGSFSTLEIQRTEQGDSAMYLCASSSDGELFFGEGSRLTVL.

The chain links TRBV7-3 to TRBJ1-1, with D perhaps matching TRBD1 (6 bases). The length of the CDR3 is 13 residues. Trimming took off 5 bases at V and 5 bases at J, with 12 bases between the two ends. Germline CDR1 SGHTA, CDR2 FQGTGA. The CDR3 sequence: CASSAQGGTEAFF. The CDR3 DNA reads TGTGCCAGCAGCGCACAGGGAGGGACTGAAGCTTTCTTT.

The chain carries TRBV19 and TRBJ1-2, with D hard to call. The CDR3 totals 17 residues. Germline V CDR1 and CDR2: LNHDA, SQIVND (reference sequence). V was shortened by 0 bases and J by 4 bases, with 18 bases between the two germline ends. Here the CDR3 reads CASSIDLSADKTYGYTF. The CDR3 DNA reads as TGTGCCAGTAGTATAGATCTATCGGCTGACAAGACCTATGGCTACACCTTC.

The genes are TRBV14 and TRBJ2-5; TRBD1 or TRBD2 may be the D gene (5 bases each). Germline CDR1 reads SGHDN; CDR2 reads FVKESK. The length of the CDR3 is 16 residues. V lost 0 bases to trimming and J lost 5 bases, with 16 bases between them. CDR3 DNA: TGTGCCAGCAGCCAAGATTCCCAGGCAGGGACGGAGACCCAGTACTTC. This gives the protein CASSQDSQAGTETQYF.

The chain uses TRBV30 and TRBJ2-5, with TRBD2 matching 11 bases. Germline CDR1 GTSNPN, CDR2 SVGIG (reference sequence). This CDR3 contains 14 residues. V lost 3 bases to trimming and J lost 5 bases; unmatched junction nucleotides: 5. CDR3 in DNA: TGTGCCTGGAGAATAGCGGGGGGGAAGGAGACCCAGTACTTC. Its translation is CAWRIAGGKETQYF.